One and the same sample provided the 15 T cell receptor beta chains below, sequenced in a study of graft-versus-host responses after intestinal transplantation. Produced via immunoSEQ multiplex PCR; TCRdb's table is partial and in-frame only. The sample includes about 11,000 clones, about 80% seen only once; the top ten take 10%. To release intraepithelial and lamina propria lymphocytes, the graft tissue was processed. Sample: ileum tissue, taken 23 days after intestinal transplant. These receptors all come from a human patient who received an intestinal transplant, so some T cells may come from the graft donor.

The chain links TRBV11-3 to TRBJ1-4; TRBD1 is a possible D gene (5 bases). The CDR3 is 15 amino acids. Trimming cost V 6 bases and J 0 bases, with 11 bases left between them. CDR1 SGHNT and CDR2 YENEEA come from the germline V gene. As DNA, the CDR3 is TGTGCCAGCAGTCCCGGGACGGCAACTAATGAAAAACTGTTTTTT. This gives the protein CASSPGTATNEKLFF.

V usage is TRBV6-1 and J usage is TRBJ1-4; TRBD1 might be the D (5 bases). CDR3 length: 14 amino acids. V was cut by 5 bases and J by 7 bases, with 14 bases left in between. Germline values: CDR1 MNHNS, CDR2 SASEGT. CDR3 sequence: CASSSGTGSEKLFF. The CDR3 nucleotides read TGTGCCAGCAGTTCGGGTACAGGCAGTGAAAAACTGTTTTTT.

This clone was observed once. At one boundary the junction diverges from the germline segment, which might be a read error. Additional DNA sequences in this sample encode the identical CDR3. The chain joins TRBV7-9 to TRBJ1-1; D perhaps matches TRBD1 (5 bases). Germline lookup yields CDR1 SEHNR and CDR2 FQNEAQ (reference sequence). The CDR3 is made up of 14 amino acids. This CDR3 reads CASSSRQLNTEAFF. CDR3 bases: TGTGCCAGCAGCTCCCGACAGTTGAACACTGAGGCTTTCTTT.

The chain employs TRBV10-1 and TRBJ1-3, with 10 nucleotides matching TRBD1. Per the germline V gene, CDR1 is WNHNN and CDR2 is SYGVQD (reference sequence). The CDR3 is 17 residues long. The ends lost 6 bases at V and 3 bases at J; junction bases unmatched: 11. The CDR3 sequence is CASRPGQGRRSGNTIYF. The CDR3 DNA reads TGCGCCAGCAGGCCGGGACAGGGGAGAAGAAGTGGAAACACCATATATTTT.

This chain connects TRBV28 to TRBJ2-2, with 11 bases aligning to TRBD1. The CDR3 has 16 residues. CDR1 MDHEN and CDR2 SYDVKM come from the germline V gene. Unmatched junction bases numbered 6, after V lost 2 bases and J lost 7 bases. In DNA form, the CDR3 reads TGTGCCAGCAGTTTAGGACAGGGGGCGTTTGGCGGGGAGCTGTTTTTT. This gives the protein CASSLGQGAFGGELFF.

This clone was observed a few times. The chain carries TRBV4-2 and TRBJ1-1, with 11 bases fitting TRBD1. Germline V CDR1 and CDR2: LGHNA, YNFKEQ. V lost 2 bases and J lost 4; bases outside the gene matches: 9. The CDR3 is 17 amino acids. The DNA of the CDR3 is TGTGCCAGCAGCCAACCTTGGGGGACAGGGGGTTCCACTGAAGCTTTCTTT. Its translation is CASSQPWGTGGSTEAFF.

The table lists this clone with a few counts. This chain connects TRBV28 to TRBJ1-1; D call uncertain. CDR1 MDHEN and CDR2 SYDVKM come from the germline V gene. The CDR3 is 14 residues long. The V end lost 6 bases, the J end lost 0 bases, and 11 bases lay between the germline ends. CDR3 protein: CASSVLNMNTEAFF. CDR3 DNA sequence: TGTGCCAGCAGCGTATTAAACATGAACACTGAAGCTTTCTTT.

This chain links TRBV18 with TRBJ2-7, with TRBD2 as a possible D gene (6 bases). V lost 2 bases to trimming and J lost 2 bases, with 16 bases between them. The CDR3 sequence is 16 residues long. CDR1 is KGHSH and CDR2 is LQKENI in the germline V gene. The CDR3 region is CASSPSSGGVPYEQYF. CDR3 DNA sequence: TGTGCCAGCTCACCAAGTAGTGGAGGGGTCCCCTACGAGCAGTACTTC.

The chain is built from TRBV18 and TRBJ2-1, with D tentatively TRBD2 (5 bases). Trimming took off 6 bases at V and 5 bases at J, with 17 bases between the two ends. Germline CDR1 reads KGHSH; CDR2 reads LQKENI. The CDR3 contains 15 residues. The CDR3 protein is CASSLSVRSNNEQFF. DNA for the CDR3: TGTGCCAGCTCCCTTAGCGTACGGTCCAACAATGAGCAGTTCTTC.

The V gene is TRBV7-9, the J gene TRBJ1-1; a possible D gene is TRBD1 (5 bases). The CDR3 has 16 residues. V gave up 5 bases and J gave up 0 bases, with 16 bases separating them. Germline assignment: CDR1 SEHNR and CDR2 FQNEAQ (reference sequence). The CDR3 region has the DNA TGTGCCAGCAGCCGTCGGGGGGGTGCTATGAACACTGAAGCTTTCTTT. Its translation: CASSRRGGAMNTEAFF.

The V gene is TRBV5-1, the J gene TRBJ2-5; TRBD1 aligns across 10 bases. CDR3 length equals 14 residues. Germline-derived CDR1 and CDR2 are SGHRS and YFSETQ. V lost 4 bases, J lost 7 bases, and 7 bases stayed unmatched. The CDR3 nucleotides read TGCGCCAGCAGCGACGACAGGGGGCGCGCGACCCAGTACTTC. This codes for CASSDDRGRATQYF.

The genes are TRBV4-3 and TRBJ1-4; perhaps TRBD1 as D (5 bases). V lost 0 bases to trimming and J lost 0 bases, with 17 bases between them. Germline assignment: CDR1 LGHNA and CDR2 YSLEER. The CDR3 consists of 19 residues. The CDR3 here is CASSQDYPPRGTTNEKLFF. The CDR3 DNA follows: TGCGCCAGCAGCCAAGATTACCCACCCCGGGGGACAACTAATGAAAAACTGTTTTTT.

The chain links TRBV27 to TRBJ2-2; D is undetermined. Trimming cost V 3 bases and J 3 bases, with 11 bases left between them. Per germline, CDR1 MNHEY and CDR2 SMNVEV (reference sequence). CDR3 length equals 15 residues. For the CDR3, the DNA is TGTGCCAGCAGTTTTGGGTTGGAGCACACCGGGGAGCTGTTTTTT. Amino acids: CASSFGLEHTGELFF.

About this clone: One junction end disagrees with the germline gene, perhaps due to a read error. The J gene is TRBJ2-1, the V gene TRBV7-7; 8 bases align to TRBD2. This CDR3 is built from 19 residues. Germline CDR1 SSHAT, CDR2 FNYEAQ (reference sequence). CDR3 in DNA: TGTGCTAGCAGCTTAGTTCCCGCGGGAGGCCCGACCCGCTACAATGAGCAGTTCTTC. Amino acid sequence: CASSLVPAGGPTRYNEQFF.

V and J are TRBV11-1 and TRBJ2-7, with D possibly being TRBD1 (6 bases). CDR1 and CDR2 (germline): SGHAT, FQDESV (reference sequence). Between the trimmed V and J ends, which lost 6 bases and 1 base, there was a span of 10 bases. CDR3 length: 13 amino acids. The CDR3 DNA reads TGTGCCAGCAGTCCAGACAGGTCCTACGAGCAGTACTTC. It is translated as CASSPDRSYEQYF.